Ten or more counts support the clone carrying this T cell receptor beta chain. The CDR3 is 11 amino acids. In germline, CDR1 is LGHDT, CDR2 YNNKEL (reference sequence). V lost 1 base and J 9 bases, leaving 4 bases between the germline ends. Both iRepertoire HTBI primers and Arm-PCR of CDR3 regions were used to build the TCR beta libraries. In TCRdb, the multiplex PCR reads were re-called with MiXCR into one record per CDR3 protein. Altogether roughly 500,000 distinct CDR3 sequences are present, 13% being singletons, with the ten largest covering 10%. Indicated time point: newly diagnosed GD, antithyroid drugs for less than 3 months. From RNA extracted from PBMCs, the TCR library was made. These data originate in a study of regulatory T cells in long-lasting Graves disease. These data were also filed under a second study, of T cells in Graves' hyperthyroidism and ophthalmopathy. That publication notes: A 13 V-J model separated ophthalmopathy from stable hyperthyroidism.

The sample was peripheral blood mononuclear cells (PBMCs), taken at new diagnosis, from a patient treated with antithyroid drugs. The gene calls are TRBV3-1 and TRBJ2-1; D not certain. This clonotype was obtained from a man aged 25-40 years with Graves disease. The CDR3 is CASSQVSEQFF. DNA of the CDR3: TGTGCCAGCAGCCAAGTAAGTGAGCAGTTCTTC.